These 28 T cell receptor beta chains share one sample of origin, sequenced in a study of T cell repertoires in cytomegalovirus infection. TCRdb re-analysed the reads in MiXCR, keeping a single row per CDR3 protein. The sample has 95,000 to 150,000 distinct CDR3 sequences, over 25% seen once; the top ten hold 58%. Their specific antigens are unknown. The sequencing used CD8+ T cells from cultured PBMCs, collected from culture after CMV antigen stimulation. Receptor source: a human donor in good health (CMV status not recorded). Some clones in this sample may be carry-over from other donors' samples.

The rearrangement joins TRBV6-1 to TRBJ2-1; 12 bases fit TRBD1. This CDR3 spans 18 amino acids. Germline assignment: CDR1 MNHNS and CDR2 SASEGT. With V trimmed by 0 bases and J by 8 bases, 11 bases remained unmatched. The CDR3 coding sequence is TGTGCCAGCAGTGAAGCAGGGCCCGGGACAGGGGGCTTCGATGAGCAGTTCTTC. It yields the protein CASSEAGPGTGGFDEQFF.

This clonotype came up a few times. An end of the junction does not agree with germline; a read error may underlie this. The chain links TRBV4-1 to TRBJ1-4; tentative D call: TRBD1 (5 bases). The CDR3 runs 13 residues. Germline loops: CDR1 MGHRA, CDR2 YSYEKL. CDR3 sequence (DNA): TGCGCCAGCAGTCAAGGGGAGCGCGAAAAACTGTTTTTT. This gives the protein CASSQGEREKLFF.

The CDR3 region has the DNA TGCGCCAGCAGCCCCGGTTGGGGTAGCAATCAGCCCCAGCATTTT. Its protein product is CASSPGWGSNQPQHF. The chain carries TRBV5-1 and TRBJ1-5, with D unresolved. Trimming took off 4 bases at V and 0 bases at J, with 11 bases between the two ends. CDR1 SGHRS and CDR2 YFSETQ come from the germline V gene. This CDR3 is 15 amino acids long.

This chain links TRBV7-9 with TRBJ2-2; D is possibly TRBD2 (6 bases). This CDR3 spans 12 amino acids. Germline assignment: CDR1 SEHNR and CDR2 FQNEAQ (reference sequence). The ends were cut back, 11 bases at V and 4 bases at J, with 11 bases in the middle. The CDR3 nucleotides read TGTGCCGTCGGACTACCCACCGGGGAGCTGTTTTTT. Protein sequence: CAVGLPTGELFF. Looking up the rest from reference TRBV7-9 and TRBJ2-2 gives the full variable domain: DTGVSQNPRHKITKRGQNVTFRCDPISEHNRLYWYRQTLGQGPEFLTYFQNEAQLEKSRLLSDRFSAERPKGSFSTLEIQRTEQGDSAMYLCAVGLPTGELFFGEGSRLTVL.

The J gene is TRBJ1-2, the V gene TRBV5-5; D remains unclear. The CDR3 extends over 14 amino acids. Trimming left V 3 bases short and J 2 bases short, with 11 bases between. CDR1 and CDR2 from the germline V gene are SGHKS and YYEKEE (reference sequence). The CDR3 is CASSSGPGNYGYTF. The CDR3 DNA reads TGTGCCAGCAGCTCGGGTCCCGGGAACTATGGCTACACCTTC.

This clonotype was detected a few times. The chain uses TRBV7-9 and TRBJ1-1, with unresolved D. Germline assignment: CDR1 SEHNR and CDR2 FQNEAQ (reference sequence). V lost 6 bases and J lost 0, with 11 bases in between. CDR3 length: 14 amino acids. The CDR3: CASSPDGVNTEAFF. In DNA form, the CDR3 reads TGTGCCAGCAGTCCGGACGGAGTGAACACTGAAGCTTTCTTT. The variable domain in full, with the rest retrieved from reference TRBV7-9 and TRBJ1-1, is DTGVSQNPRHKITKRGQNVTFRCDPISEHNRLYWYRQTLGQGPEFLTYFQNEAQLEKSRLLSDRFSAERPKGSFSTLEIQRTEQGDSAMYLCASSPDGVNTEAFFGQGTRLTVV.

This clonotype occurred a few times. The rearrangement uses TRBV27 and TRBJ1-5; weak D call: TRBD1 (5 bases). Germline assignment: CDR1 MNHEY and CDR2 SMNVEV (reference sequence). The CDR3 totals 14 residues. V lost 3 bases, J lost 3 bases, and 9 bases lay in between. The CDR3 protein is CASSFIGDNQPQHF. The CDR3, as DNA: TGTGCCAGCAGTTTTATAGGGGACAATCAGCCCCAGCATTTT.

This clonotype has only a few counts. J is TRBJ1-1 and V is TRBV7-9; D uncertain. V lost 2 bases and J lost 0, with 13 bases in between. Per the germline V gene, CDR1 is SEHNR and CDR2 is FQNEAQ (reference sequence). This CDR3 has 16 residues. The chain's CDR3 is CASSLFGTYMNTEAFF. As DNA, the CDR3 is TGTGCCAGCAGCTTATTCGGCACCTACATGAACACTGAAGCTTTCTTT.

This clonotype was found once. CDR3 bases: TGTGCCAGCAGCTTACCAAATCCCAACTACAATGAGCAGTTCTTC. This encodes CASSLPNPNYNEQFF. The chain recombines TRBV11-2 with TRBJ2-1; D uncertain. V gave up 2 bases and J gave up 3 bases, with 11 bases separating them. The germline CDR1 and CDR2 sequences are SGHAT and FQNNGV. The CDR3 is 15 residues long.

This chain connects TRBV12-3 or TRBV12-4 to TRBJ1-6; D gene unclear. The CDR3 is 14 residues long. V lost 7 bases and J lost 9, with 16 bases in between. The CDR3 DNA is TGTGCCAGCACCTTAGACATCATTACTTCACCCCTCCACTTT. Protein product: CASTLDIITSPLHF.

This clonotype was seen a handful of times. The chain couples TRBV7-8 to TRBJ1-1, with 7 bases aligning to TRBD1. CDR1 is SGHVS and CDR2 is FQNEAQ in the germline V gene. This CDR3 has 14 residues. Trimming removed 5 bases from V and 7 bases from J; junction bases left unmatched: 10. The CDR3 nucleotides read TGTGCCAGCAGCACAAAGGACAGGAGGGGTGAAGCTTTCTTT. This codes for CASSTKDRRGEAFF.

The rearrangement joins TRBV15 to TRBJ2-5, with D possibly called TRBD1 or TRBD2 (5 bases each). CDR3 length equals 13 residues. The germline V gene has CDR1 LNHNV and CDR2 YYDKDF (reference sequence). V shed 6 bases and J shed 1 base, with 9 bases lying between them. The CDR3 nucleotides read TGTGCCACCAGTCCGGGACGCCAAGAGACCCAGTACTTC. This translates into CATSPGRQETQYF. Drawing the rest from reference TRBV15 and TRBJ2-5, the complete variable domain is DAMVIQNPRYQVTQFGKPVTLSCSQTLNHNVMYWYQQKSSQAPKLLFHYYDKDFNNEADTPDNFQSRRPNTSFCFLDIRSPGLGDTAMYLCATSPGRQETQYFGPGTRLLVL.

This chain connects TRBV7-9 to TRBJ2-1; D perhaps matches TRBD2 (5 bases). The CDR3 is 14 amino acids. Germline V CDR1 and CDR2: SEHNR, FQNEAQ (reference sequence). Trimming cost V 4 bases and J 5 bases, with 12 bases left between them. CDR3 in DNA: TGTGCCAGCAGCTCACCGGGGAACGACAATGAGCAGTTCTTC. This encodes CASSSPGNDNEQFF.

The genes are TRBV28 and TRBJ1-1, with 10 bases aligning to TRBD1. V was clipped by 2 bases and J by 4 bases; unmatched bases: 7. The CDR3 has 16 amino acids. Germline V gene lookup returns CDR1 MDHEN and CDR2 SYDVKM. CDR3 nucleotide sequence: TGTGCCAGCAGTTTAGACAGGGGGCCGGGCGGCACTGAAGCTTTCTTT. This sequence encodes CASSLDRGPGGTEAFF. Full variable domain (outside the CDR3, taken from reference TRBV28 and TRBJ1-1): DVKVTQSSRYLVKRTGEKVFLECVQDMDHENMFWYRQDPGLGLRLIYFSYDVKMKEKGDIPEGYSVSREKKERFSLILESASTNQTSMYLCASSLDRGPGGTEAFFGQGTRLTVV.

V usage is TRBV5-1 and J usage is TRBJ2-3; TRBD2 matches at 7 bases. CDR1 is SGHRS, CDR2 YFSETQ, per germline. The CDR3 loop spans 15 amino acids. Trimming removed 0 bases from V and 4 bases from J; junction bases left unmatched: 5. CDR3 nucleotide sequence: TGCGCCAGCAGCTTGGCCGTAGCGGGTCCAGATACGCAGTATTTT. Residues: CASSLAVAGPDTQYF.

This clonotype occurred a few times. As DNA, the CDR3 is TGCGCCAGCAGCTTGGTTGCGGCGGCGGGAACCGGGGAGCTGTTTTTT. Amino acids: CASSLVAAAGTGELFF. The chain joins TRBV5-1 to TRBJ2-2, with D perhaps matching TRBD2 (6 bases). Germline values: CDR1 SGHRS, CDR2 YFSETQ. Trimming took off 0 bases at V and 5 bases at J, with 14 bases between the two ends. The CDR3 length is 16 residues.

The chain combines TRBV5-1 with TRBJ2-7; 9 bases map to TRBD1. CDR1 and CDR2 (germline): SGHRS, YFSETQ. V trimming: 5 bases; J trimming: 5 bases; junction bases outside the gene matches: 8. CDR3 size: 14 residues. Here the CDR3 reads CASSEDRGFHEQYF. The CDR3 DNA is TGCGCCAGCAGTGAGGACAGGGGATTCCACGAGCAGTACTTC.

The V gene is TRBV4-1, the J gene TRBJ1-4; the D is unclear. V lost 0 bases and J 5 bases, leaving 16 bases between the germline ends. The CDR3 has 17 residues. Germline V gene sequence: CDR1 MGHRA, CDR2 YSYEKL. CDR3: CASSQESAGLWNEKLFF. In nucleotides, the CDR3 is TGCGCCAGCAGCCAAGAATCCGCTGGGCTATGGAATGAAAAACTGTTTTTT.

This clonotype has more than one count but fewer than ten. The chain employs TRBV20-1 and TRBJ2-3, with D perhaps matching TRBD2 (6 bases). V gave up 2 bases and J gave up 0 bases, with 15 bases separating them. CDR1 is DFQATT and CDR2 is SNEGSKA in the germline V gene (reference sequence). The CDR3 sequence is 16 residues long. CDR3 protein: CSARSVAATSTDTQYF. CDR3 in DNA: TGCAGTGCTAGATCTGTAGCGGCCACCAGCACAGATACGCAGTATTTT.

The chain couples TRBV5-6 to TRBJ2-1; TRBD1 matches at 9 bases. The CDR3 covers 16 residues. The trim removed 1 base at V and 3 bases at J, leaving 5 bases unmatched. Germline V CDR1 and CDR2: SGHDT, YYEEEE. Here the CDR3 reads CASSLPWTGVYNEQFF. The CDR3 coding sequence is TGTGCCAGCAGCTTGCCCTGGACAGGGGTCTACAATGAGCAGTTCTTC.

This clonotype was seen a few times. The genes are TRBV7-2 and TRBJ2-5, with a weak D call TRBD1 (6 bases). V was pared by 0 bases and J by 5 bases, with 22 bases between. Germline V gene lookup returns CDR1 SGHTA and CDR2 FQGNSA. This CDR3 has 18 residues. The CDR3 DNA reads TGTGCCAGCAGCTTAGCGTCTAGGACAGCGTTAATGGTGGAGACCCAGTACTTC. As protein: CASSLASRTALMVETQYF.

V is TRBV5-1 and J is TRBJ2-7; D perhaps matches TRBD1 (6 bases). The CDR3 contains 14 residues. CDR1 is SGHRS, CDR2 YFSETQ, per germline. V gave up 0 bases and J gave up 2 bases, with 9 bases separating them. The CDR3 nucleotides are TGCGCCAGCAGCTTGGGGGACATGACCTACGAGCAGTACTTC. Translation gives CASSLGDMTYEQYF.

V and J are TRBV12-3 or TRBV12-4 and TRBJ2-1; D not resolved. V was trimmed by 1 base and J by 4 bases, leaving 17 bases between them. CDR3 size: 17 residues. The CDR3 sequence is CASSLDPGSPYYNEQFF. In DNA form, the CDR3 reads TGTGCCAGCAGTTTAGACCCTGGGTCCCCCTATTACAATGAGCAGTTCTTC.

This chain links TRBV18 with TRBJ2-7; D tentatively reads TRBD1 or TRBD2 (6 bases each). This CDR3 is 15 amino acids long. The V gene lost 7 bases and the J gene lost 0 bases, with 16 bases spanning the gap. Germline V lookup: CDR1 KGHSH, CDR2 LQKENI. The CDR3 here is CASYTGDKYSYEQYF. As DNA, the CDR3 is TGTGCCAGCTATACGGGGGACAAATACTCCTACGAGCAGTACTTC.

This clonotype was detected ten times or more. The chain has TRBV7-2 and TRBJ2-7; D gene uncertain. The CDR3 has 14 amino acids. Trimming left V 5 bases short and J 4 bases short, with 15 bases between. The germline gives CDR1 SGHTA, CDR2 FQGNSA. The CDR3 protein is CASSPSVGGYEQYF. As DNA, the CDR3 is TGTGCCAGCAGCCCCTCGGTGGGTGGGTACGAGCAGTACTTC.

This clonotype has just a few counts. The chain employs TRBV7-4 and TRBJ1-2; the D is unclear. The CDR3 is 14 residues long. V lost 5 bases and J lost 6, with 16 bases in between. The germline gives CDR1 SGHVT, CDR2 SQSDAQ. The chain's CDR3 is CASSPRTVPNGYTF. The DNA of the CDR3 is TGTGCCAGCAGCCCTCGGACCGTTCCCAATGGCTACACCTTC.

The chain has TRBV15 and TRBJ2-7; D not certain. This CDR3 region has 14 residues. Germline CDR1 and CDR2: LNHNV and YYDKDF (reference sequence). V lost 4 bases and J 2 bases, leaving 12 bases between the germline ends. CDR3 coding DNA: TGTGCCACCAGCAATGGCAGGATGACCTACGAGCAGTACTTC. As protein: CATSNGRMTYEQYF. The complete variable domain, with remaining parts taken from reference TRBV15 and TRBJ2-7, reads DAMVIQNPRYQVTQFGKPVTLSCSQTLNHNVMYWYQQKSSQAPKLLFHYYDKDFNNEADTPDNFQSRRPNTSFCFLDIRSPGLGDTAMYLCATSNGRMTYEQYFGPGTRLTVT.

CDR3 sequence: CASSWDSRWEQYF. The DNA for the CDR3 is TGCGCCAGCAGCTGGGACAGTCGTTGGGAGCAGTACTTC. This sequence joins TRBV5-1 and TRBJ2-7; 7 bases are a match to TRBD1. Per germline, CDR1 SGHRS and CDR2 YFSETQ. V was clipped by 3 bases and J by 7 bases; unmatched bases: 7. The CDR3 has 13 amino acids.